This is a list of T cell receptor beta chains from one sample in a study of T cells and Merkel cell carcinoma outcomes. Only in-frame clones appear in the TCRdb table, and some are missing; sequencing was by immunoSEQ multiplex PCR. The sample yields fewer than 25,000 clones, approximately 80% seen once. The sequencing input was tumor tissue from Merkel cell carcinoma. The source of these receptors is a human donor with Merkel cell carcinoma. CDR3s include the opening cysteine and the closing phenylalanine or tryptophan. D genes are given only for firm matches. For some rows the clone size is stated as once, few or many, or as a class when expanded; others skip it.

abundance	v_gene	d_gene	j_gene	CDR3nt	CDR3aa
NA	TRBV29-1	NA	TRBJ2-7	TGCAGCGGAGAGGACGGACGGCTGTACGAGCAGTACTTC	CSGEDGRLYEQYF
NA	TRBV6-5	NA	TRBJ2-7	TGTGCCAGCAGTTCGACAGACCGGGGTGGGTACGAGCAGTACTTC	CASSSTDRGGYEQYF
NA	TRBV4-1	NA	TRBJ2-1	TGCGCCAGCAGCCAAATAGTCTGGGCACGCTCCTACAATGAGCAGTTCTTC	CASSQIVWARSYNEQFF
NA	TRBV28	NA	TRBJ1-2	TGTGCCAGCAGTCCTAATAGGCCTTACGGCTACACCTTC	CASSPNRPYGYTF
NA	TRBV6-4	NA	TRBJ2-7	TGTGCCAGCAGTGACTCCCCCGCTGGGGTCGGCGAGCAGTACTTC	CASSDSPAGVGEQYF
NA	TRBV23-1	NA	TRBJ1-5	TGCGCCAGCATCGGGGGGCTAAGGCAGCCCCAGCATTTT	CASIGGLRQPQHF
NA	TRBV7-6	NA	TRBJ2-7	TGTGCCTACAGATACAGGGTAAATCGTGAGCAGTACTTC	CAYRYRVNREQYF
NA	TRBV6-6	TRBD2	TRBJ2-7	TGTGCCAGCAGTTACCCTAGCGGGAGGGCCGGTGAAGAGCAGTACTTC	CASSYPSGRAGEEQYF
NA	TRBV5-1	TRBD1	TRBJ2-1	TGCGCCAGCAGCTCCACAGGACAGGTAGCCACTGAGCAGTTCTTC	CASSSTGQVATEQFF
few	TRBV7-9	NA	TRBJ1-2	TGTGCCAGCAGCTCCACATTCGGACGGAACGATGGCTACACCTTC	CASSSTFGRNDGYTF
NA	TRBV6-1	NA	TRBJ2-6	TGTGCCAGCAGTGAGGGGTTATCTGGGGCCAACGTCCTGACTTTC	CASSEGLSGANVLTF
NA	TRBV6-5	NA	TRBJ2-7	TGTGCCAGCAGTTACCACCCGTCCTACGAGCAGTACTTC	CASSYHPSYEQYF
NA	TRBV2	TRBD1	TRBJ1-5	TGTGCCGGGGGACAGGGGCCCAATCAGCCCCAGCATTTT	CAGGQGPNQPQHF
few	TRBV6-5	NA	TRBJ2-6	TGTGCCAGCAGTTTCCTAGACAGCTCTGGGGCCAACGTCCTGACTTTC	CASSFLDSSGANVLTF
few	TRBV5-6	NA	TRBJ1-2	TGTGCCAGCAGTGGGAGTAACTATGGCTACACCTTC	CASSGSNYGYTF
NA	TRBV14	NA	TRBJ2-7	TGTGCCAGCAGCCAAGTTGGTGGCGACGAGCAGTACTTC	CASSQVGGDEQYF
NA	TRBV4-1	NA	TRBJ2-6	TGCGCCAGCAGCCAACGGCGGACTTGGTGGGCCAACGTCCTGACTTTC	CASSQRRTWWANVLTF
NA	TRBV4-1	NA	TRBJ2-1	TGCGCCAGCAGCCGCCGAGACTTCTACAATGAGCAGTTCTTC	CASSRRDFYNEQFF
NA	TRBV9	NA	TRBJ2-7	TGTGCCAGCAGCCATGGGGGGGGCCGGGAGCAGTACTTC	CASSHGGGREQYF
NA	TRBV15	NA	TRBJ1-3	TGTGCTACCAGCAGAGATGCAAGCTCTGGAAACACCATATATTTT	CATSRDASSGNTIYF
few	TRBV5-1	NA	TRBJ1-2	TGCGCCAGCAGCTTGGAGGCGGGGGCTAACTATGGCTACACCTTC	CASSLEAGANYGYTF
NA	TRBV6-5	NA	TRBJ2-1	TGTGCCAGCAGTTACCCTGGAGGGCACAATGAGCAGTTCTTC	CASSYPGGHNEQFF
NA	TRBV7-8	NA	TRBJ1-1	TGTGCCAGCAGCTTAGAGTTTGTTCGGGGTGAAGCTTTCTTT	CASSLEFVRGEAFF
NA	TRBV7-9	TRBD1	TRBJ2-7	TGTGCCAGCGCCGATGGGACAGAACTCTACGAGCAGTACTTC	CASADGTELYEQYF
few	TRBV30	TRBD2	TRBJ2-5	TGTGCCTGGAGTGCCGGGGGGGCCTCCAGAACCCAGTACTTC	CAWSAGGASRTQYF
NA	TRBV28	NA	TRBJ1-5	TGTGCCAGGACAGGCCGGGATCAGCCCCAGCATTTT	CARTGRDQPQHF
NA	TRBV18	TRBD1	TRBJ1-5	TGTGCCAGCTCACCAAGTCGAACAGGGGGTCAGCCCCAGCATTTT	CASSPSRTGGQPQHF
NA	TRBV6-5	NA	TRBJ1-2	TGTGCCAGCTACCCCGGGGCGGGCCTTGGGGGCTACACCTTC	CASYPGAGLGGYTF
NA	TRBV6-1	NA	TRBJ1-1	TGTGCCAGCAGGGAGACAGGCTCAGAAGCTTTCTTT	CASRETGSEAFF
NA	TRBV5-6	TRBD1	TRBJ1-2	TGTGCCAGCAGCTTCGGACAGGGATTTAACGGCTACACCTTC	CASSFGQGFNGYTF
NA	TRBV5-1	NA	TRBJ2-3	TGCGCCAGCAGCTTGGTTGGGGGGCGGGGAGATACGCAGTATTTT	CASSLVGGRGDTQYF
NA	TRBV5-1	TRBD1	TRBJ1-2	TGCGCCAGCAGCTCCACACAGGGGAACTATGGCTACACCTTC	CASSSTQGNYGYTF
NA	TRBV4-1	NA	TRBJ1-6	TGCGCCAGCAGTCGCAGAGCCTCCTATAATTCACCCCTCCACTTT	CASSRRASYNSPLHF
NA	TRBV30	TRBD2	TRBJ2-3	TGTGCCTCCCAGGTCGGGGGGAGCACAGATACGCAGTATTTT	CASQVGGSTDTQYF
NA	TRBV19	NA	TRBJ1-4	TGTGCCTCCCTGGGGCGACTTGCAACTAATGAAAAACTGTTTTTT	CASLGRLATNEKLFF
NA	TRBV9	NA	TRBJ2-1	TGTGCCAGCAGCTCGTCGGGACCCGAGAGCAATGAGCAGTTCTTC	CASSSSGPESNEQFF
once	TRBV15	NA	TRBJ1-1	TGTGCCACCAGCAGGGTTCAGGGTGAAGCTTTCTTT	CATSRVQGEAFF
NA	TRBV29-1	NA	TRBJ1-1	TGCAGCGTCGGGAAGGGGAACACTGAAGCTTTCTTT	CSVGKGNTEAFF
few	TRBV10-3	TRBD2	TRBJ2-5	TGTGCCACCTCCAGGGAGGGCCAAGAGACCCAGTACTTC	CATSREGQETQYF
NA	TRBV18	NA	TRBJ1-5	TGTGCCAGCTCACCACGCACTGACAATCAGCCCCAGCATTTT	CASSPRTDNQPQHF
NA	TRBV5-8	TRBD1	TRBJ1-5	TGTGCCAGCAGCTCAGACAGGGGGCTGGTAAGCAATCAGCCCCAGCATTTT	CASSSDRGLVSNQPQHF
NA	TRBV9	NA	TRBJ2-7	TGTGTCAGCAGCGTATGCCAGGGGGGACTTGTGCAGTACTTC	CVSSVCQGGLVQYF
NA	TRBV6-6	TRBD1	TRBJ2-3	TGTGCCAGCAGAACCGGGACAGGGTATCCAGATACGCAGTATTTT	CASRTGTGYPDTQYF
few	TRBV30	NA	TRBJ1-1	TGTGCCTGGAGTGTAGTGGACAGAAAGAACACTGAAGCTTTCTTT	CAWSVVDRKNTEAFF
NA	TRBV5-1	TRBD1	TRBJ2-1	TGCGCCAGCAGCTACCGACAGGGGGCGGGTTATGAGCAGTTCTTC	CASSYRQGAGYEQFF